The TCR beta chain under discussion was sequenced for a study of cytomegalovirus exposure and HLA in healthy donors. The study's findings and limits: Several of the most significant clusters were apparently associated with common viral pathogens in a later analysis. A few V segments could not be told apart, such as TRBV6-2 and TRBV6-3, and were left out. Rare TCR sequences predominated, though certain public TCRs were found in many donors. Follow-up analysis later connected one missense variant in DCLRE1C with trimming of TCR beta V- and J-genes.

With 0 bases removed from V and 10 bases from J, the gap between germline ends came to 16 bases. The length of the CDR3 is 14 residues. The V gene's germline CDR1 is SGHRS and CDR2 YFSETQ. The study ran its PCR with 60 Vbeta and 13 Jbeta primers. Some clones are missing from TCRdb's copy, which holds only in-frame ones; the method was immunoSEQ multiplex PCR. The data hold some 140,000 clones, with around 74% observed a single time. About this clone: Its cognate antigen is unknown.

Sequenced material: PBMCs. The TCR was taken from a man aged 18 to 30 in good health and CMV-seronegative. The chain combines TRBV5-1 with TRBJ1-1, with D perhaps matching TRBD1 (5 bases). Written as DNA, the CDR3 is TGCGCCAGCAGCTTGGTGGGGACTATACGTTCAGCTTTCTTT. Its protein is CASSLVGTIRSAFF.